The 21 T cell receptor beta chains reported below all come from one sample, sequenced in a study of T cell repertoires in cytomegalovirus infection. No antigen has been identified for these receptors. MiXCR, run by TCRdb on the reads, gives a single entry per CDR3 protein. The repertoire consists of about 71,000 distinct CDR3 sequences, with approximately 22% occurring once and the leading ten covering roughly two thirds. Sample: CD8+ T cells from cultured PBMCs, taken from culture after CMV antigen stimulation. The receptors stem from a human donor in good health (CMV status not recorded). Some clones in this sample may be carry-over from other donors' samples.

This clonotype has just a few counts. V and J are TRBV19 and TRBJ1-1, with 7 positions matching TRBD1. Unmatched junction bases numbered 10, after V lost 5 bases and J lost 4 bases. The V gene's germline CDR1 is LNHDA and CDR2 SQIVND (reference sequence). This CDR3 has 15 amino acids. This CDR3 reads CASSPSTGWGTEAFF. As DNA, the CDR3 is TGTGCCAGTAGTCCATCGACAGGGTGGGGCACTGAAGCTTTCTTT.

The rearrangement joins TRBV4-1 to TRBJ2-3; tentative D call: TRBD2 (5 bases). CDR1 and CDR2 (germline): MGHRA, YSYEKL. Trimming shortened V by 2 bases and J by 0 bases, and 15 bases separated the two germline ends. CDR3 length: 17 amino acids. In nucleotides, the CDR3 is TGCGCCAGCAGCCAAAGAGGGTATTCCTCTAGCACAGATACGCAGTATTTT. Its translation: CASSQRGYSSSTDTQYF.

The chain links TRBV27 to TRBJ1-5; 7 bases line up with TRBD1. Losses at the gene ends were 3 bases for V and 6 bases for J; bases not matched to a gene: 5. CDR1 is MNHEY, CDR2 SMNVEV, per germline (reference sequence). The CDR3 is made up of 14 amino acids. CDR3 region: CASSLAGGGQPQHF. CDR3 sequence (DNA): TGTGCCAGCAGTTTGGCAGGGGGAGGTCAGCCCCAGCATTTT.

The rearrangement links TRBV20-1 to TRBJ2-5; a possible D gene is TRBD1 (7 bases). The CDR3 spans 15 residues. Looked up from germline, CDR1 is DFQATT and CDR2 is SNEGSKA (reference sequence). V dropped 3 bases and J dropped 3 bases, with 17 bases sitting between them. CDR3 in DNA: TGCAGTGCTAGGGAGGGTAACCAGGGGGAAGAGACCCAGTACTTC. Translated: CSAREGNQGEETQYF.

The chain links TRBV4-1 to TRBJ1-1, with D possibly being TRBD1 (6 bases). The CDR3 extends over 14 amino acids. The V gene lost 4 bases and the J gene lost 3 bases, with 12 bases spanning the gap. Germline assignment: CDR1 MGHRA and CDR2 YSYEKL. CDR3 DNA sequence: TGCGCCAGCAGCCTGGGGGGGGGCTACACTGAAGCTTTCTTT. Translating it yields CASSLGGGYTEAFF.

The chain uses TRBV7-8 and TRBJ2-1; 8 bases fit TRBD2. CDR3 length: 16 residues. The J segment lost 0 bases and the V segment lost 5 bases, leaving 6 bases of the junction unmatched. In germline, CDR1 is SGHVS, CDR2 FQNEAQ. This CDR3 reads CASSPTAGGSYNEQFF. CDR3 nucleotide sequence: TGTGCCAGCAGCCCCACTGCGGGGGGCTCCTACAATGAGCAGTTCTTC.

This clonotype turned up a few times. V usage is TRBV7-2 and J usage is TRBJ2-1; weak D call: TRBD1 (5 bases). V shed 5 bases and J shed 2 bases, with 16 bases lying between them. The germline V gene encodes CDR1 SGHTA and CDR2 FQGNSA. The CDR3 spans 16 residues. The CDR3 is CASSPSQPRAYNEQFF. The CDR3 nucleotides read TGTGCCAGCAGCCCTTCGCAGCCCAGGGCCTACAATGAGCAGTTCTTC.

This sequence joins TRBV6-5 and TRBJ1-1; tentatively, D is TRBD1 (5 bases). Germline values: CDR1 MNHEY, CDR2 SVGAGI. The CDR3 has 15 residues. The V and J ends lost 2 bases and 1 base respectively, with 11 bases between them. This CDR3 reads CASSYQGPSNTEAFF. The CDR3 DNA reads TGTGCCAGCAGTTACCAGGGACCTTCGAACACTGAAGCTTTCTTT.

The chain is built from TRBV7-8 and TRBJ2-7; 9 bases match TRBD1. The junction had 7 bases not matched to a gene; V was cut back by 4 bases and J by 3 bases. This CDR3 is built from 15 residues. From germline, CDR1 is SGHVS and CDR2 FQNEAQ. The CDR3 here is CASSSRGQGFYEQYF. The CDR3 DNA reads TGTGCCAGCAGCTCACGGGGACAGGGCTTCTACGAGCAGTACTTC.

This clonotype was found a few times. The J gene is TRBJ2-1, the V gene TRBV2; TRBD1 aligns across 7 bases. In germline, CDR1 is SNHLY, CDR2 FYNNEI. This CDR3 region has 11 residues. Unmatched junction bases numbered 9, after V lost 7 bases and J lost 15 bases. CDR3 region: CASIRQGFWFF. The CDR3 nucleotides are TGTGCCAGCATTCGACAGGGTTTTTGGTTCTTC. Full variable domain (remainder filled in from reference TRBV2 and TRBJ2-1): EPEVTQTPSHQVTQMGQEVILRCVPISNHLYFYWYRQILGQKVEFLVSFYNNEISEKSEIFDDQFSVERPDGSNFTLKIRSTKLEDSAMYFCASIRQGFWFFGPGTRLTVL.

This clonotype was seen a handful of times. The chain is built from TRBV12-3 or TRBV12-4 and TRBJ1-3, with 7 bases fitting TRBD1. The CDR3 is 16 amino acids. The J segment lost 0 bases and the V segment lost 3 bases, leaving 5 bases of the junction unmatched. The CDR3 DNA follows: TGTGCCAGCAGTTTGAGACAGGGTTACTCTGGAAACACCATATATTTT. Its translation: CASSLRQGYSGNTIYF.

This clonotype was seen many times. V gene TRBV6-2 or TRBV6-3 combines with J gene TRBJ1-1; 8 nucleotides line up with TRBD1. Germline CDR1 reads MNHEY; CDR2 reads SVGEGT. V was pared by 4 bases and J by 5 bases, with 6 bases of the junction left unmatched. This CDR3 spans 14 amino acids. CDR3 DNA sequence: TGTGCCAGCAGTTGGACAGGGTGGAGAACTGAAGCTTTCTTT. This sequence encodes CASSWTGWRTEAFF.

The sample holds a few counts of this clonotype. As DNA, the CDR3 is TGCGCCAGCAGCCAAAAGGGGGGATGGAATGAGCAGTTCTTC. Its translation is CASSQKGGWNEQFF. The genes are TRBV4-1 and TRBJ2-1; D is perhaps TRBD1 or TRBD2 (6 bases each). The CDR3 is 14 residues long. Germline V lookup: CDR1 MGHRA, CDR2 YSYEKL. V was clipped by 2 bases and J by 7 bases, with 12 bases between them.

This clonotype has a handful of counts. The chain uses TRBV25-1 and TRBJ1-1; 9 bases align to TRBD1. Germline-derived CDR1 and CDR2 are MGHDK and SYGVNS. This CDR3 comprises 15 residues. Unmatched junction bases numbered 9, after V lost 5 bases and J lost 5 bases. The CDR3 DNA reads TGTGCCAGCAGTAGCAAACAGGGGGCGCGAACTGAAGCTTTCTTT. Its protein is CASSSKQGARTEAFF.

This clonotype has only a few counts. The genes are TRBV12-3 or TRBV12-4 and TRBJ1-1; a weak D match, TRBD1 (6 bases). The CDR3 loop spans 15 amino acids. V lost 5 bases and J lost 0, with 13 bases in between. The CDR3 loop reads CASSRRGTLNTEAFF. The CDR3 DNA reads as TGTGCCAGCAGTCGCCGAGGGACATTGAACACTGAAGCTTTCTTT.

V usage is TRBV12-3 or TRBV12-4 and J usage is TRBJ1-1, with 10 bases lining up with TRBD1. This CDR3 comprises 17 residues. Trimming cost V 4 bases and J 1 base; bases outside gene matches: 9. CDR3 protein: CASSSKGQGVTNTEAFF. Here the CDR3 DNA reads TGTGCCAGCAGTTCTAAAGGACAGGGGGTAACGAACACTGAAGCTTTCTTT.

In its sample, this clonotype was seen a few times. The gene calls are TRBV27 and TRBJ1-5; 7 positions match TRBD1. The V gene end was trimmed by 4 bases and the J gene end by 9 bases; junction bases not matched to a gene: 9. CDR1 and CDR2 from the germline V gene are MNHEY and SMNVEV (reference sequence). This CDR3 has 14 residues. The CDR3 region has the DNA TGTGCCAGCAGTTCCGTCCCTCCAGGGGGGCCCCAGCATTTT. Encoded protein: CASSSVPPGGPQHF.

The V and J genes are TRBV19 and TRBJ2-7; 8 bases are shared with TRBD1. Unmatched junction bases numbered 1, after V lost 6 bases and J lost 0 bases. CDR1 LNHDA and CDR2 SQIVND come from the germline V gene (reference sequence). The length of the CDR3 is 13 residues. In nucleotides, the CDR3 is TGTGCCAGTAGGGACAGGGCCTCCTACGAGCAGTACTTC. Its protein is CASRDRASYEQYF.

This clonotype has only a few counts. The chain carries TRBV27 and TRBJ2-7, with D perhaps TRBD2 (7 bases). The CDR3 has 15 residues. Germline-derived CDR1 and CDR2 are MNHEY and SMNVEV (reference sequence). V was clipped by 8 bases and J by 2 bases, with 19 bases between them. Written as DNA, the CDR3 is TGTGCCAGCCGGAGGGGGGGGGTCTTCGCCTACGAGCAGTACTTC. Translating gives CASRRGGVFAYEQYF.

The genes are TRBV4-1 and TRBJ1-2, with 10 bases aligning to TRBD1. This CDR3 spans 14 amino acids. J gave up 6 bases and V 5 bases, and 6 bases lay outside the gene matches. Germline CDR1 and CDR2: MGHRA and YSYEKL. CDR3 region: CASSSGQGGNGYTF. CDR3 bases: TGCGCCAGCAGCTCTGGACAGGGGGGCAATGGCTACACCTTC.

The gene calls are TRBV30 and TRBJ2-7, with TRBD1 matching over 7 bases. The CDR3 totals 15 residues. The V gene end was trimmed by 5 bases and the J gene end by 3 bases; junction bases not matched to a gene: 13. The germline V gene has CDR1 GTSNPN and CDR2 SVGIG (reference sequence). The CDR3, as DNA: TGTGCCTGGTCGCTGGGGACAGAGAACTACTACGAGCAGTACTTC. Protein: CAWSLGTENYYEQYF.